These 6 T cell receptor beta chains share one sample of origin, sequenced in a study of blood T cell repertoires in COVID-19. The data were produced by immunoSEQ multiplex PCR, yet TCRdb's version contains in-frame clones alone and is incomplete. The sample lists about 150,000 clones, 87% seen once, with roughly 4% in the top ten. The sample taken for sequencing was PBMCs or T cells enriched from blood (not recorded which). Receptor source: a woman aged 40 to 49 who had been exposed to COVID-19.

DNA for the CDR3: TGTGCCAGCAGCTTACCAGGGAGGCAGGAGCCCCGGTACTTC. This encodes CASSLPGRQEPRYF. The chain employs TRBV11-2 and TRBJ2-5; TRBD2 is a possible D gene (6 bases). Germline CDR1 and CDR2: SGHAT and FQNNGV. V gave up 2 bases and J gave up 13 bases, with 20 bases separating them. This CDR3 has 14 residues.

This chain joins TRBV2 and TRBJ2-3; 8 nucleotides line up with TRBD2. With V trimmed by 3 bases and J by 3 bases, 11 bases remained unmatched. This CDR3 contains 17 residues. CDR1 is SNHLY and CDR2 is FYNNEI in the germline V gene. The CDR3 sequence: CASSDASGSGATDTQYF. CDR3 sequence (DNA): TGTGCCAGCAGTGATGCGTCGGGTAGCGGGGCTACAGATACGCAGTATTTT.

The chain is built from TRBV28 and TRBJ1-5; D may be TRBD1 (5 bases). Germline V CDR1 and CDR2: MDHEN, SYDVKM. CDR3 length equals 12 residues. V was shortened by 8 bases and J by 7 bases, with 12 bases between the two germline ends. CDR3 protein: CASSSDRQPQHF. Here the CDR3 DNA reads TGTGCCAGCTCTTCAGACAGACAGCCCCAGCATTTT.

The V call is TRBV27, the J call TRBJ2-1, with 7 bases identical to TRBD2. The CDR3 is 15 residues long. In germline, CDR1 is MNHEY, CDR2 SMNVEV (reference sequence). Germline trimming cut 6 bases from V and 5 bases from J; bases unmatched to any gene: 10. The CDR3 region has the DNA TGTGCCAGCAGACGACCGGGACTAAAAAACAATGAGCAGTTCTTC. Translation: CASRRPGLKNNEQFF.

The chain uses TRBV5-1 and TRBJ1-2, with D hard to call. The CDR3 spans 14 residues. V gave up 4 bases and J gave up 0 bases, with 10 bases separating them. The germline CDR1 and CDR2 sequences are SGHRS and YFSETQ. The DNA of the CDR3 is TGCGCCAGCAGCCCCGACATATCTAACTATGGCTACACCTTC. This gives the protein CASSPDISNYGYTF. Full variable domain (missing parts from reference TRBV5-1 and TRBJ1-2): KAGVTQTPRYLIKTRGQQVTLSCSPISGHRSVSWYQQTPGQGLQFLFEYFSETQRNKGNFPGRFSGRQFSNSRSEMNVSTLELGDSALYLCASSPDISNYGYTFGSGTRLTVV.

The chain employs TRBV6-5 and TRBJ1-3, with TRBD1 matching over 7 bases. The CDR3 extends over 15 amino acids. V lost 5 bases to trimming and J lost 4 bases; unmatched junction nucleotides: 8. Germline V gives CDR1 MNHEY, CDR2 SVGAGI. CDR3 coding DNA: TGTGCCAGCAGTAACAGGGGTGATTCCGGAAACACCATATATTTT. This gives the protein CASSNRGDSGNTIYF.